One sample yielded the 16 T cell receptor beta chains listed below, sequenced in a study of T cells in Graves' hyperthyroidism and ophthalmopathy. It was RNA transcripts that yielded the amplified TCR beta CDR3 regions. An initial round of RT-PCR targeting the TCR CDR3 relied on the HTBI primer set. TCRdb analysed the multiplex PCR reads with MiXCR anew, one entry per CDR3 protein. The sample has about 570,000 distinct CDR3 sequences; around 42% are singletons. The specimen was peripheral blood or thyroid tissue (not recorded which). The source of these receptors is an adult woman with Graves' disease, either hyperthyroidism or ophthalmopathy (not recorded which).

The chain links TRBV2 to TRBJ2-7, with 7 bases fitting TRBD2. CDR3 length equals 15 residues. Germline assignment: CDR1 SNHLY and CDR2 FYNNEI. V was clipped by 6 bases and J by 2 bases; unmatched bases: 10. The CDR3 nucleotides are TGTGCCAGCAGCCGCCAGCGGGATCTCACCTACGAGCAGTACTTC. Protein sequence: CASSRQRDLTYEQYF.

The table lists this clonotype with a few counts. The chain uses TRBV9 and TRBJ2-7, with 8 bases lining up with TRBD1. J gave up 5 bases and V 3 bases, and 4 bases lay outside the gene matches. CDR3 length: 13 amino acids. CDR1 and CDR2 (germline): SGDLS, YYNGEE. The CDR3 spells CASSASTGDEQYF. In nucleotides, the CDR3 is TGTGCCAGCAGCGCGTCGACAGGGGACGAGCAGTACTTC.

This clonotype was detected ten times or more. The gene calls are TRBV4-1 and TRBJ2-7, with D unclear. This CDR3 spans 14 amino acids. Trimming pared 0 bases from V and 3 bases from J, leaving 9 bases between. Germline CDR1 MGHRA, CDR2 YSYEKL. CDR3 sequence (DNA): TGCGCCAGCAGCCAAGATGGGCAGGTCTACGAGCAGTACTTC. It translates to CASSQDGQVYEQYF.

This clonotype was found a few times. The rearrangement joins TRBV25-1 to TRBJ2-7; the match to TRBD1 covers 9 bases. CDR3 size: 15 residues. J lost 4 bases, V lost 4 bases, and 8 bases had no gene match. Germline V gives CDR1 MGHDK, CDR2 SYGVNS. This CDR3 is CASSGPGTGRYEQYF. The CDR3 DNA is TGTGCCAGCAGTGGACCCGGGACAGGGAGGTACGAGCAGTACTTC.

This clonotype was recorded many times. The V and J genes are TRBV6-1 and TRBJ2-5, with D tentatively TRBD1 (6 bases). Per the germline V gene, CDR1 is MNHNS and CDR2 is SASEGT. V lost 3 bases, J lost 5 bases, and 13 bases lay in between. This CDR3 region has 14 residues. The CDR3 coding sequence is TGTGCCAGCAGTGATACAGGGTATATCGAGACCCAGTACTTC. As protein: CASSDTGYIETQYF.

The table lists this clonotype with many counts. This rearrangement joins TRBV7-2 to TRBJ1-5, with 8 bases identical to TRBD1. V lost 5 bases and J lost 9; bases outside the gene matches: 9. The CDR3 length is 14 residues. CDR1 SGHTA and CDR2 FQGNSA come from the germline V gene. The CDR3 region has the DNA TGTGCCAGCAGCAGGGTAACAGGGGGACGGCCCCAGCATTTT. Residues: CASSRVTGGRPQHF.

V usage is TRBV5-1 and J usage is TRBJ1-1; D possibly corresponds to TRBD1 (6 bases). This CDR3 is built from 16 residues. The V gene lost 4 bases and the J gene lost 1 base, with 17 bases spanning the gap. Looked up from germline, CDR1 is SGHRS and CDR2 is YFSETQ. The CDR3 DNA is TGCGCCAGCAGCCGCGCTCCGGGACATAAGAACACTGAAGCTTTCTTT. Its translation: CASSRAPGHKNTEAFF.

V and J are TRBV7-2 and TRBJ2-7, with a possible D match to TRBD2 (7 bases). CDR1 and CDR2 from the germline V gene are SGHTA and FQGNSA. This CDR3 spans 16 amino acids. The V end lost 5 bases, the J end lost 4 bases, and 21 bases lay between the germline ends. The DNA for the CDR3 is TGTGCCAGCAGCCGTTTGGGGGCGGGGGTCTCGTACGAGCAGTACTTC. It translates to CASSRLGAGVSYEQYF. Full variable domain (rest looked up from reference TRBV7-2 and TRBJ2-7): GAGVSQSPSNKVTEKGKDVELRCDPISGHTALYWYRQSLGQGLEFLIYFQGNSAPDKSGLPSDRFSAERTGGSVSTLTIQRTQQEDSAVYLCASSRLGAGVSYEQYFGPGTRLTVT.

This clonotype was observed at least ten times. The rearrangement joins TRBV2 to TRBJ2-2; D is ambiguous. Germline assignment: CDR1 SNHLY and CDR2 FYNNEI. This CDR3 comprises 14 residues. The V end was cut by 7 bases, the J end by 2 bases, with 11 bases between. This CDR3 is CASIGATNTGELFF. In DNA, the CDR3 is TGTGCCAGCATAGGAGCGACTAACACCGGGGAGCTGTTTTTT.

This clonotype was seen more than once but under ten times. This rearrangement joins TRBV28 to TRBJ1-1; D remains ambiguous. V was shortened by 7 bases and J by 5 bases, with 11 bases between the two germline ends. Germline V gives CDR1 MDHEN, CDR2 SYDVKM. This CDR3 region has 12 residues. CDR3 in amino acids: CASTLGGTEAFF. CDR3 coding DNA: TGTGCCAGCACCCTCGGAGGGACTGAAGCTTTCTTT.

As for this clonotype: The conserved closing phenylalanine or tryptophan is absent in this CDR3, likely reflecting a read error. Because the CDR3's place on the DNA is in doubt, the DNA is left out and the CDR3 is given as listed by TCRdb. The CDR3 spells CSARGRGQ. The V gene is TRBV20-1, the J gene TRBJ1-4. Germline CDR1 reads DFQATT; CDR2 reads SNEGSKA (reference sequence). The CDR3 is made up of 8 amino acids, end residues included.

The chain uses TRBV19 and TRBJ2-5; 7 positions agree with TRBD1. Germline V lookup: CDR1 LNHDA, CDR2 SQIVND (reference sequence). CDR3 length: 11 amino acids. After removal of 5 bases from V and 13 bases from J, the junction contained 7 bases not matched to a gene. Here the CDR3 DNA reads TGTGCCAGTAGTGGCAGGGGGTTGCTGTACTTC. The encoded protein is CASSGRGLLYF.

This clonotype was seen more than once but under ten times. The gene calls are TRBV20-1 and TRBJ2-3; D uncertain. Germline assignment: CDR1 DFQATT and CDR2 SNEGSKA (reference sequence). V was cut by 4 bases and J by 6 bases, with 20 bases left in between. CDR3 length equals 15 residues. For the CDR3, the DNA is TGCAGTGCTAACCCCGGCGCTAGAAATAAGGATACGCAGTATTTT. This codes for CSANPGARNKDTQYF.

The chain combines TRBV5-1 with TRBJ2-6; 10 bases align to TRBD2. Germline V gene lookup returns CDR1 SGHRS and CDR2 YFSETQ. V was clipped by 4 bases and J by 2 bases; unmatched bases: 9. CDR3 length equals 18 residues. The CDR3 is CASSPTTSGVTGANVLTF. DNA of the CDR3: TGCGCCAGCAGCCCAACCACTAGCGGGGTCACTGGGGCCAACGTCCTGACTTTC.

The table lists this clonotype with a few counts. The chain couples TRBV11-2 to TRBJ1-1; TRBD1 agrees at 11 bases. The CDR3 covers 17 residues. Trimming at V came to 3 bases and at J to 4 bases, leaving 10 bases not matched to a gene. CDR1 is SGHAT and CDR2 is FQNNGV in the germline V gene. The CDR3 bases are TGTGCCAGCAGCTTCGAGGACAGGGGGCTTCTGGGCACTGAAGCTTTCTTT. Residues: CASSFEDRGLLGTEAFF.

This clonotype has a count of ten or more. The V and J genes are TRBV7-3 and TRBJ2-2, with TRBD2 matching over 13 bases. V lost 5 bases and J lost 5; bases outside the gene matches: 8. This CDR3 has 17 residues. Germline CDR1 SGHTA, CDR2 FQGTGA. The CDR3 sequence: CASSLRLAGGGTGELFF. CDR3 bases: TGTGCCAGCAGCCTCCGACTAGCGGGAGGAGGAACCGGGGAGCTGTTTTTT.